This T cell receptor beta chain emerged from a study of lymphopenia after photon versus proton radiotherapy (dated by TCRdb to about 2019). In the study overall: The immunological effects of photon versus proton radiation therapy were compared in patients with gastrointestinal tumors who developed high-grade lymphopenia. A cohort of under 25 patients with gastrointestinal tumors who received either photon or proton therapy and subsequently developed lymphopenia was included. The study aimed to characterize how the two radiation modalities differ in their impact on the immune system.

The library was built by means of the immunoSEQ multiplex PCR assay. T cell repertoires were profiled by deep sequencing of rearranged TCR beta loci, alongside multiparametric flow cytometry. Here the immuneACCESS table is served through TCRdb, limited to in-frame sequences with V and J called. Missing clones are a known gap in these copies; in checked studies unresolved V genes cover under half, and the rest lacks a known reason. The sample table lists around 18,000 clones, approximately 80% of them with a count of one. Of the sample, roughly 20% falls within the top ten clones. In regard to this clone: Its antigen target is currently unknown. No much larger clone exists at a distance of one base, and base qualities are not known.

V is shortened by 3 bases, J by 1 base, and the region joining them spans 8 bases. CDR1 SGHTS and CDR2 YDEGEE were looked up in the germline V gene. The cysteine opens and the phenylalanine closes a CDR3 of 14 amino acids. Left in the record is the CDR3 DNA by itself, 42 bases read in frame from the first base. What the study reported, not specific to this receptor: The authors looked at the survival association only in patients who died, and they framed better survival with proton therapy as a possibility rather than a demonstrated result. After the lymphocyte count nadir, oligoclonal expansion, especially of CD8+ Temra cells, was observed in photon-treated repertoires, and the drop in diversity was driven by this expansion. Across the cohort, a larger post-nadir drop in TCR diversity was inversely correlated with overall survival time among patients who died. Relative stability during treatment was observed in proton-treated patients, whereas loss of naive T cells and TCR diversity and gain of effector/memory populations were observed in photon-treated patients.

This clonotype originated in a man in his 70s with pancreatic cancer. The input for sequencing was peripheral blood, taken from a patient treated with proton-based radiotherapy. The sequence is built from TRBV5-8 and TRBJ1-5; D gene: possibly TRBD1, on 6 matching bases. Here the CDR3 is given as CASSSGASNQPQHF. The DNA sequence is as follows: TGTGCCAGCAGCTCAGGGGCCAGCAATCAGCCCCAGCATTTT.